This T cell receptor (beta chain) was recovered during a study of identical twins. In this sample, this clonotype turned up a few times. What it recognizes is unknown. The V gene's germline CDR1 is SNHLY and CDR2 FYNNEI. CDR3 length: 12 residues. Trimming pared 8 bases from V and 4 bases from J, leaving 11 bases between. TCRdb redid the calling of the 5' RACE reads with MiXCR, one entry per CDR3 protein. The sample lists roughly 250,000 distinct CDR3 sequences; more than 13% were seen once. Broader study findings: Fewer insertions characterized abundant cord blood beta clonotypes, whereas memory repertoires showed none. The study found weaker excess twin sharing in beta out-of-frame sequences. Excess low generation probability was seen in twin-shared out-of-frame alpha sequences. The authors noted that invariant MAIT and iNKT cells could partly confound zero-insertion analyses.

This clonotype was obtained from a woman between 18 and 29 years old in good health. V usage is TRBV2 and J usage is TRBJ2-5; perhaps D is TRBD1 or TRBD2 (6 bases each). The specimen sequenced was memory (CD45RO+) T cells sorted from blood. CDR3 protein: CASEGGGETQYF. The CDR3, as DNA: TGTGCCAGCGAAGGGGGAGGAGAGACCCAGTACTTC.